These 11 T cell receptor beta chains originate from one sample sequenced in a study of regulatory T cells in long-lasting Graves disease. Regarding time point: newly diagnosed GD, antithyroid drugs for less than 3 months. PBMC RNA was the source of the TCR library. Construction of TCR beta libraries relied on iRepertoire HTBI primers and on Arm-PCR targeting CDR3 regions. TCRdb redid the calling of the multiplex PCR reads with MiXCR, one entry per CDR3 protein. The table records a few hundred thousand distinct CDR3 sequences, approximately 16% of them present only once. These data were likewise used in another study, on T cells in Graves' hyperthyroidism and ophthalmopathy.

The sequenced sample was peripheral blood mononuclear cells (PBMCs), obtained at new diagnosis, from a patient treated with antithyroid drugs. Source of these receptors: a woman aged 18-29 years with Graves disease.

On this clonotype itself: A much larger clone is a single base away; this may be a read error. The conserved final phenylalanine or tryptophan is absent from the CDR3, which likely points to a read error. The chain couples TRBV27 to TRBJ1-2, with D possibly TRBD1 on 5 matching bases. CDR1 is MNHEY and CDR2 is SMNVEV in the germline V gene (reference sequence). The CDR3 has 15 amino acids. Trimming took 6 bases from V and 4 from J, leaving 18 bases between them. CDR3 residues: CASSIAKGSGYGYTL. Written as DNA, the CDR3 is TGTGCCAGCAGCATAGCCAAGGGGTCGGGCTATGGCTACACCCTC.

Written as DNA, the CDR3 is TGTGCCAGCAGTTTGGCTAGCGGGGGATACAATGAGCAGTTCTTC. Translating it yields CASSLASGGYNEQFF. V and J are TRBV6-9 and TRBJ2-1; TRBD2 matches 10 bases. Per the germline V gene, CDR1 is MNHGY and CDR2 is SVAAGI. The CDR3 spans 15 residues. The J segment lost 4 bases and the V segment lost 4 bases, leaving 4 bases of the junction unmatched.

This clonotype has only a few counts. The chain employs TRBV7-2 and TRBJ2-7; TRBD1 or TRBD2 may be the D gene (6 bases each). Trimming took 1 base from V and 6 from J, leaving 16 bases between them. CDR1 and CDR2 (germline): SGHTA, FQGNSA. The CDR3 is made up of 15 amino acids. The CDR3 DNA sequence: TGTGCCAGCAGCTTAGGAGCAGGGGCGGGAAGCGAGCAGTACTTC. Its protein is CASSLGAGAGSEQYF.

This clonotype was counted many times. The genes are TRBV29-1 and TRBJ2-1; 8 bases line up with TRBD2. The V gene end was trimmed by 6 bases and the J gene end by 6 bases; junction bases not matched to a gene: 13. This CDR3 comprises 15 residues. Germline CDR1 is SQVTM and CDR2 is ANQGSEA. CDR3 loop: CSVERGTSKVNEQFF. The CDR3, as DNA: TGCAGCGTAGAGAGGGGGACTAGTAAAGTCAATGAGCAGTTCTTC.

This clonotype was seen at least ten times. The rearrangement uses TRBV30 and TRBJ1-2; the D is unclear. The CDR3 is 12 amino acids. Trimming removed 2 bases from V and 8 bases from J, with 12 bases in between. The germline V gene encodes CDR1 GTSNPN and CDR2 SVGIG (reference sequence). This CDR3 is CAWSLGTGGYTF. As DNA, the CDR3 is TGTGCCTGGAGTTTGGGCACGGGGGGCTACACCTTC.

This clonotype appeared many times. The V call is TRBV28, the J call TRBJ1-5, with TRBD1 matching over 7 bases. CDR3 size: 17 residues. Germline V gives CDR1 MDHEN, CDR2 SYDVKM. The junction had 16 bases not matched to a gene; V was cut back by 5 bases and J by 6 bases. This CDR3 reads CASSLETGLLGVQPQHF. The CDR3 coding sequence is TGTGCCAGCAGTCTAGAGACAGGGCTCCTCGGGGTTCAGCCCCAGCATTTT.

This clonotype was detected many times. The CDR3 nucleotides read TGTGCCAGCAGTCCCCCCTCTAGCGGGAGTGGTAACTACAATGAGCAGTTCTTC. Translating gives CASSPPSSGSGNYNEQFF. This chain joins TRBV12-3 or TRBV12-4 and TRBJ2-1, with 10 positions matching TRBD2. V dropped 5 bases and J dropped 3; count of bases not matched to a gene: 13. CDR3 length: 18 residues.

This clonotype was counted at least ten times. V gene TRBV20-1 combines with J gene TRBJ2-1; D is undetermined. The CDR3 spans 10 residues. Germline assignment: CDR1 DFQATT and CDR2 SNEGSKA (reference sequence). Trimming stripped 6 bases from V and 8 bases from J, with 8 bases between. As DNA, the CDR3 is TGCAGTGCCCCCTGGTATGAGCAGTTCTTC. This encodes CSAPWYEQFF.

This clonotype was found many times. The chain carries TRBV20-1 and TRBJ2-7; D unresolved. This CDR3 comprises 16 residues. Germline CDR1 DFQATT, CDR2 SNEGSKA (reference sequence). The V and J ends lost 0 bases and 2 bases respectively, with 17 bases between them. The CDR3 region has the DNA TGCAGTGCTAGAGATCAGGTTCGACACCCGACCTACGAGCAGTACTTC. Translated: CSARDQVRHPTYEQYF.

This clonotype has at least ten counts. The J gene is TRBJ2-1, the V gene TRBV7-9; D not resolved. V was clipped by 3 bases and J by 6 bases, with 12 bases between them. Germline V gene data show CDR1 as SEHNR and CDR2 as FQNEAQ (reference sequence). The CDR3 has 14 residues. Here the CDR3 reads CASSFRQKGNEQFF. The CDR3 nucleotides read TGTGCCAGCAGCTTCCGACAAAAAGGCAATGAGCAGTTCTTC.

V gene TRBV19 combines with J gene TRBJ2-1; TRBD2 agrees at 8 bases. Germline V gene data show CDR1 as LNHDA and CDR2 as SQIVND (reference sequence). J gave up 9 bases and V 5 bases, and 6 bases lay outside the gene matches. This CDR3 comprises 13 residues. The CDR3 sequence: CASSHGLASEQFF. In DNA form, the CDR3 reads TGTGCCAGTAGTCACGGACTAGCTAGTGAGCAGTTCTTC.